The clone carrying this T cell receptor beta chain turned up a few times. Trimming pared 3 bases from V and 8 bases from J, leaving 13 bases between. Germline values: CDR1 MDHEN, CDR2 SYDVKM. CDR3 length: 14 residues. The sample originates from a study of blood T cell repertoires in COVID-19. Assay used: immunoSEQ multiplex PCR; TCRdb lists only in-frame clones, some missing. The sample holds about 130,000 clones, 60% to 80% seen once. The chain recombines TRBV28 with TRBJ1-4, with D uncertain. Material for sequencing was peripheral blood. This TCR was sampled from a woman aged 70 to 79 with acute or convalescent COVID-19. CDR3 in amino acids: CASSFDLFREKLFF. CDR3 DNA: TGTGCCAGCAGTTTCGACCTTTTCAGGGAAAAACTGTTTTTT.